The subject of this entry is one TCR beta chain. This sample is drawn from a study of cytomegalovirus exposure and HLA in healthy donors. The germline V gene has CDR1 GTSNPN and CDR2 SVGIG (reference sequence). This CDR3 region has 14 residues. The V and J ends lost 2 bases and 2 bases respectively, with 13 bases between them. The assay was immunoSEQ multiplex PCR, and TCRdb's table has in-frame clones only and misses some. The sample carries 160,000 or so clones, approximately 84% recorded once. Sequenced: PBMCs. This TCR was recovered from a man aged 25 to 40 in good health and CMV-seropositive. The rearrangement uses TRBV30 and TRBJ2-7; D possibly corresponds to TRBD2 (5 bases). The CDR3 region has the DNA TGTGCCTGGAGTTCAGTCTCGGGGACCTACGAGCAGTACTTC. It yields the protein CAWSSVSGTYEQYF.